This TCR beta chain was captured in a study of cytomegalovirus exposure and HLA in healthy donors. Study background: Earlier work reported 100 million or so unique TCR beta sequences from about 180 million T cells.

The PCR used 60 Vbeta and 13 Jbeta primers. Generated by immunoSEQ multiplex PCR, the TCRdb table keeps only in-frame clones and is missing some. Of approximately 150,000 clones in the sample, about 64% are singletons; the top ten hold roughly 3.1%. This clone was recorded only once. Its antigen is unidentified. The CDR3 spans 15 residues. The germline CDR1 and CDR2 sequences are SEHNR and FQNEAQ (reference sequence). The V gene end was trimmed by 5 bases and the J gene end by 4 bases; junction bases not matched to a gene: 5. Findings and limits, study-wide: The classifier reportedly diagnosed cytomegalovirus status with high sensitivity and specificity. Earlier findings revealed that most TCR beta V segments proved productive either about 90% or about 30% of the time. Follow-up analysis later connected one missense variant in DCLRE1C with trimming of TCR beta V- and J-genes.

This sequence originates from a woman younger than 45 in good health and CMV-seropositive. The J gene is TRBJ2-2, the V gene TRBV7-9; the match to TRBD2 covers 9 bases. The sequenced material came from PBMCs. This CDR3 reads CASSETSGPTGELFF. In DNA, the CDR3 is TGTGCCAGCAGCGAGACTAGCGGACCCACCGGGGAGCTGTTTTTT.